The present T cell receptor (beta chain) was sequenced within a study of identical twins. Regarding the study as a whole: Insertions were reduced in abundant cord blood beta clonotypes but not in memory repertoires. Twins showed weaker excess sharing in their beta out-of-frame sequences.

This CDR3 is built from 15 residues. The V and J ends lost 7 bases and 4 bases, in that order; junction bases with no gene match: 8. The germline CDR1 and CDR2 sequences are SGHVS and FQNEAQ. A universal primer site was created by template switching, with the cDNA bearing unique molecular identifiers. Using its own MiXCR run on the 5' RACE reads, TCRdb lists one record per CDR3 protein. Of just under 650,000 distinct CDR3 sequences in the sample, 7% to 7.5% were seen once. This clonotype was seen more than once but under ten times. What it binds is unknown. The sample was also linked to a second study, of yellow fever vaccine responses in identical twins.

The material sequenced was PBMCs. V usage is TRBV7-8 and J usage is TRBJ2-1; 9 bases map to TRBD2. The TCR comes from a young woman in good health. CDR3 DNA: TGTGCCAGCAACCCAATAGCGGGAGCTTACAATGAGCAGTTCTTC. Encoded protein: CASNPIAGAYNEQFF.